Listed below are T cell receptor beta chains from one sample, sequenced in a study of control samples from healthy donors and cancer patients. The protocol was immunoSEQ multiplex PCR, while the TCRdb copy is restricted to in-frame clones and leaves out a portion. The sample records 150,000 to 200,000 clones, 80% to 90% being singletons. Sample: blood. The receptors were gathered from a man aged 25 to 40 in good health. Both conserved end residues are part of each CDR3. A D gene is named only where the DNA matches it firmly. A clone size is listed for some rows: how often the clone was seen (once, few, many), or a class if it is expanded.

d_gene: NA
v_gene: TRBV2
j_gene: TRBJ2-7
abundance: NA
CDR3aa: CASRSHLNGPYEQYF
CDR3nt: TGTGCCAGCAGGAGTCACCTCAATGGTCCCTACGAGCAGTACTTC

d_gene: NA
v_gene: TRBV7-9
j_gene: TRBJ1-1
abundance: NA
CDR3aa: CASSLALTNTEAFF
CDR3nt: TGTGCCAGCAGCTTAGCGCTAACGAACACTGAAGCTTTCTTT

d_gene: NA
v_gene: TRBV19
j_gene: TRBJ2-5
abundance: NA
CDR3aa: CATSRDTAPGKTQYF
CDR3nt: TGTGCCACCAGCAGGGACACCGCCCCGGGGAAGACCCAGTACTTC

d_gene: NA
v_gene: TRBV6-6
j_gene: TRBJ1-1
abundance: few
CDR3aa: CASSYSGVGGAEAFF
CDR3nt: TGTGCCAGCAGTTATTCGGGAGTAGGGGGAGCTGAAGCTTTCTTT

d_gene: TRBD1
v_gene: TRBV15
j_gene: TRBJ2-1
abundance: NA
CDR3aa: CATSRRGQGDEQFF
CDR3nt: TGTGCCACCAGCAGGCGGGGACAGGGGGACGAGCAGTTCTTC

d_gene: NA
v_gene: TRBV6-1
j_gene: TRBJ1-5
abundance: NA
CDR3aa: CASSEGGRSNQPQHF
CDR3nt: TGTGCCAGCAGTGAGGGGGGTAGAAGCAATCAGCCCCAGCATTTT

d_gene: NA
v_gene: TRBV5-4
j_gene: TRBJ1-6
abundance: NA
CDR3aa: CASSPGNFDSPLHF
CDR3nt: TGTGCCAGCAGCCCCGGAAATTTTGATTCACCCCTCCACTTT

d_gene: NA
v_gene: TRBV5-1
j_gene: TRBJ2-7
abundance: few
CDR3aa: CASSWGLPPEQYF
CDR3nt: TGCGCCAGCAGCTGGGGACTCCCTCCCGAGCAGTACTTC

d_gene: NA
v_gene: TRBV28
j_gene: TRBJ1-4
abundance: NA
CDR3aa: CASSLEEKLFF
CDR3nt: TGTGCCAGCAGTTTAGAGGAAAAACTGTTTTTT

d_gene: TRBD1
v_gene: TRBV14
j_gene: TRBJ2-5
abundance: NA
CDR3aa: CASSHLPGQGTQETQYF
CDR3nt: TGTGCCAGCAGCCACCTCCCGGGACAGGGAACTCAAGAGACCCAGTACTTC

d_gene: NA
v_gene: TRBV7-9
j_gene: TRBJ2-2
abundance: NA
CDR3aa: CASSLPGELFF
CDR3nt: TGTGCCAGCAGCCTCCCCGGGGAGCTGTTTTTT

d_gene: NA
v_gene: TRBV6-4
j_gene: TRBJ1-5
abundance: NA
CDR3aa: CASSPDRDQPQHF
CDR3nt: TGTGCCAGCAGTCCGGACCGAGATCAGCCCCAGCATTTT

d_gene: TRBD1
v_gene: TRBV2
j_gene: TRBJ1-4
abundance: NA
CDR3aa: CASSVEGQGNEKLFF
CDR3nt: TGTGCCAGCAGCGTGGAGGGACAGGGAAATGAAAAACTGTTTTTT

d_gene: NA
v_gene: TRBV2
j_gene: TRBJ1-5
abundance: NA
CDR3aa: CASSGDPSQPQHF
CDR3nt: TGTGCCAGCAGTGGGGATCCTAGCCAGCCCCAGCATTTT

d_gene: NA
v_gene: TRBV7-6
j_gene: TRBJ1-1
abundance: NA
CDR3aa: CASSSKEGMKAFF
CDR3nt: TGTGCCAGCAGCTCAAAGGAGGGTATGAAAGCTTTCTTT

d_gene: NA
v_gene: TRBV11-1
j_gene: TRBJ2-7
abundance: NA
CDR3aa: CASSLDRREQYF
CDR3nt: TGTGCCAGCAGCTTAGACAGACGTGAGCAGTACTTC

d_gene: TRBD1
v_gene: TRBV19
j_gene: TRBJ2-4
abundance: once
CDR3aa: CASAWDRINIQYF
CDR3nt: TGTGCCAGCGCTTGGGACAGAATAAACATTCAGTACTTC

d_gene: NA
v_gene: TRBV4-1
j_gene: TRBJ2-3
abundance: NA
CDR3aa: CASSQDSLTDTQYF
CDR3nt: TGCGCCAGCAGCCAAGATAGCCTTACAGATACGCAGTATTTT

d_gene: TRBD1
v_gene: TRBV7-8
j_gene: TRBJ2-7
abundance: NA
CDR3aa: CASSFPLDRSDYEQYF
CDR3nt: TGTGCCAGCAGCTTCCCATTGGACAGGTCTGACTACGAGCAGTACTTC

d_gene: NA
v_gene: TRBV27
j_gene: TRBJ2-2
abundance: NA
CDR3aa: CASSFGGLANTGELFF
CDR3nt: TGTGCCAGCAGTTTTGGCGGACTTGCGAACACCGGGGAGCTGTTTTTT

d_gene: TRBD1
v_gene: TRBV12-3/TRBV12-4
j_gene: TRBJ1-2
abundance: once
CDR3aa: CASSLGDRRGYTF
CDR3nt: TGTGCCAGCAGTCTCGGGGACAGGCGCGGCTACACCTTC

d_gene: NA
v_gene: TRBV6-4
j_gene: TRBJ2-3
abundance: NA
CDR3aa: CASSDSGGTDTQYF
CDR3nt: TGTGCCAGCAGTGATAGCGGCGGCACAGATACGCAGTATTTT

d_gene: NA
v_gene: TRBV21-1
j_gene: TRBJ1-6
abundance: NA
CDR3aa: CASSLRGQADSPLHF
CDR3nt: TGTGCCAGCAGCCTAAGGGGACAGGCGGATTCACCCCTCCACTTT

d_gene: TRBD1
v_gene: TRBV7-9
j_gene: TRBJ1-5
abundance: NA
CDR3aa: CASSLVDRTGPQHF
CDR3nt: TGTGCCAGCAGCTTAGTGGACAGGACTGGGCCCCAGCATTTT

d_gene: NA
v_gene: TRBV5-6
j_gene: TRBJ1-1
abundance: NA
CDR3aa: CASSFLWQGLFAEAFF
CDR3nt: TGTGCCAGCAGCTTTCTCTGGCAGGGGCTTTTTGCTGAAGCTTTCTTT

d_gene: NA
v_gene: TRBV28
j_gene: TRBJ2-5
abundance: once
CDR3aa: CASSASGETQYF
CDR3nt: TGTGCCAGCAGTGCTTCGGGCGAGACCCAGTACTTC

d_gene: NA
v_gene: TRBV29-1
j_gene: TRBJ1-3
abundance: once
CDR3aa: CSVISTAGNTIYF
CDR3nt: TGCAGCGTTATAAGTACTGCTGGAAACACCATATATTTT

d_gene: TRBD2
v_gene: TRBV18
j_gene: TRBJ2-7
abundance: NA
CDR3aa: CASSPGTTSDEQYF
CDR3nt: TGTGCCAGCTCCCCCGGGACTACTTCCGACGAGCAGTACTTC

d_gene: TRBD1
v_gene: TRBV18
j_gene: TRBJ1-3
abundance: NA
CDR3aa: CASSPGTGETNTIYF
CDR3nt: TGTGCCAGCTCACCCGGGACAGGGGAAACAAACACCATATATTTT

d_gene: TRBD1
v_gene: TRBV18
j_gene: TRBJ1-6
abundance: NA
CDR3aa: CASSPDRGNSPLHF
CDR3nt: TGTGCCAGCTCACCTGACAGGGGAAATTCACCCCTCCACTTT

d_gene: NA
v_gene: TRBV6-5
j_gene: TRBJ1-3
abundance: NA
CDR3aa: CASREGTSGNTIYF
CDR3nt: TGTGCCAGCAGAGAGGGGACATCTGGAAACACCATATATTTT

d_gene: NA
v_gene: TRBV29-1
j_gene: TRBJ1-1
abundance: NA
CDR3aa: CSVESNTEAFF
CDR3nt: TGCAGCGTTGAGTCGAACACTGAAGCTTTCTTT

d_gene: NA
v_gene: TRBV6-5
j_gene: TRBJ1-4
abundance: NA
CDR3aa: CATLEEATNEKLFF
CDR3nt: TGTGCCACCCTTGAGGAAGCAACTAATGAAAAACTGTTTTTT

d_gene: NA
v_gene: TRBV28
j_gene: TRBJ2-7
abundance: NA
CDR3aa: CASSLGTTYEQYF
CDR3nt: TGTGCCAGCAGTTTGGGCACAACCTACGAGCAGTACTTC